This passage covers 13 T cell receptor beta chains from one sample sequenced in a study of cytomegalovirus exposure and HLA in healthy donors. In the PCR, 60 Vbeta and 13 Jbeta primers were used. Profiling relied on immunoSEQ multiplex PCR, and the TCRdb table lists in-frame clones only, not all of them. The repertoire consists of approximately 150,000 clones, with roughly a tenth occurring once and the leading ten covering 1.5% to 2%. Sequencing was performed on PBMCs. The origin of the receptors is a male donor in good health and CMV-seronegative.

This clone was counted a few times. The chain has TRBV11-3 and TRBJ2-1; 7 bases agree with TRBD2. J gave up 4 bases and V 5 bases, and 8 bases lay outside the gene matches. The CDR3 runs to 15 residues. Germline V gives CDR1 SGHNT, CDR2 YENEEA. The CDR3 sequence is CASSTREALYNEQFF. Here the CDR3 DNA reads TGTGCCAGCAGCACTCGGGAGGCCCTATACAATGAGCAGTTCTTC. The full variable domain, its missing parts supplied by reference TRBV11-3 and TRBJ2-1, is EAGVVQSPRYKIIEKKQPVAFWCNPISGHNTLYWYLQNLGQGPELLIRYENEEAVDDSQLPKDRFSAERLKGVDSTLKIQPAELGDSAVYLCASSTREALYNEQFFGPGTRLTVL.

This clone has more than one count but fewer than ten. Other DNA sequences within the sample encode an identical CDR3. CDR3 residues: CASSLGTSDPKNIQYF. CDR3 DNA: TGCGCCAGCAGCCTCGGGACTAGCGACCCCAAAAACATTCAGTACTTC. The chain joins TRBV5-1 to TRBJ2-4; TRBD2 matches 10 bases. The CDR3 is 16 residues long. Trimming removed 4 bases from V and 2 bases from J; junction bases left unmatched: 6. Per germline, CDR1 SGHRS and CDR2 YFSETQ.

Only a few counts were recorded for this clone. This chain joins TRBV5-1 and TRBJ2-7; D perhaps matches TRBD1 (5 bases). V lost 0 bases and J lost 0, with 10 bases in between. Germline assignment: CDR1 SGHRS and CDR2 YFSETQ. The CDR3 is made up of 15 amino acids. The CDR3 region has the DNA TGCGCCAGCAGCTTGGAGGGGTCGGGCTCCTACGAGCAGTACTTC. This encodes CASSLEGSGSYEQYF.

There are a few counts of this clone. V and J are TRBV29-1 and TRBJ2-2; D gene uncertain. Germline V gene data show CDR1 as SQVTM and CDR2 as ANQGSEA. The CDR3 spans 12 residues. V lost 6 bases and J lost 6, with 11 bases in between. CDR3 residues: CSVPGPSGELFF. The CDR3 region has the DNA TGCAGCGTCCCGGGTCCGTCCGGGGAGCTGTTTTTT.

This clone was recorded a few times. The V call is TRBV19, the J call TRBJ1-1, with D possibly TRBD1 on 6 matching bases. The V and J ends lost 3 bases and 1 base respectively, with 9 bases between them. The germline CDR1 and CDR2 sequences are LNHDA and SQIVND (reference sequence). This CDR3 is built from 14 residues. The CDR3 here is CASSMGGGNTEAFF. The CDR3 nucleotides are TGTGCCAGTAGTATGGGAGGGGGGAACACTGAAGCTTTCTTT.

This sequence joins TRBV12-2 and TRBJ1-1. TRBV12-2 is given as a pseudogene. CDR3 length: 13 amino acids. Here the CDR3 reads CAELGGVNTEAFF. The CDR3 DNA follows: TGTGCAGAACTGGGGGGAGTGAACACTGAAGCTTTCTTT.

CDR3 DNA sequence: TGTGCCAGCAGTTCGTCCAGGTCCGTGGGCTACTATGGCTACACCTTC. Protein: CASSSSRSVGYYGYTF. This chain links TRBV6-5 with TRBJ1-2; D unresolved. Trimming stripped 4 bases from V and 3 bases from J, with 18 bases between. CDR3 length: 16 residues. The germline gives CDR1 MNHEY, CDR2 SVGAGI.

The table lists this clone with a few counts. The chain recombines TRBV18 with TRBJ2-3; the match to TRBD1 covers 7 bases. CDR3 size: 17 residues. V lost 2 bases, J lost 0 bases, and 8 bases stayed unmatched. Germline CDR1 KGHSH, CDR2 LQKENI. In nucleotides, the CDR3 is TGTGCCAGCTCACCAAACAGGGGAGATTATAGCACAGATACGCAGTATTTT. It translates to CASSPNRGDYSTDTQYF.

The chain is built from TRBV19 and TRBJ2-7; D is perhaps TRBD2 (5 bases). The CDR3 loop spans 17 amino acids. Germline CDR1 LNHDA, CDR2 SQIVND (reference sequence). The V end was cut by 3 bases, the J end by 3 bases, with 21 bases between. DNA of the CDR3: TGTGCCAGTAGTATGGGCAGGCGGGTTCGAGGCGGCTACGAGCAGTACTTC. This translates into CASSMGRRVRGGYEQYF. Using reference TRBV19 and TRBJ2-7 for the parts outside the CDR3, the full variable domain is DGGITQSPKYLFRKEGQNVTLSCEQNLNHDAMYWYRQDPGQGLRLIYYSQIVNDFQKGDIAEGYSVSREKKESFPLTVTSAQKNPTAFYLCASSMGRRVRGGYEQYFGPGTRLTVT.

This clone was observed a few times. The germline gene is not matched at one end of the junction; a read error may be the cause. CDR3 loop: CASSDPRAF. The CDR3 nucleotides are TGTGCCAGCAGTGACCCGCGGGCTTTT. The chain has TRBV6-4 and TRBJ2-3, with D tentatively TRBD2 (5 bases). The CDR3 consists of 9 residues. Germline V gene lookup returns CDR1 MRHNA and CDR2 SNTAGT.

CDR3 coding DNA: TGTGCCAGCAGCTTATCCGGGACAGGGGTCTCCTATGGCTACACCTTC. It specifies CASSLSGTGVSYGYTF. The gene calls are TRBV7-9 and TRBJ1-2, with 10 bases identical to TRBD1. Germline assignment: CDR1 SEHNR and CDR2 FQNEAQ (reference sequence). This CDR3 comprises 16 residues. Trimming cost V 2 bases and J 4 bases; bases outside gene matches: 7.

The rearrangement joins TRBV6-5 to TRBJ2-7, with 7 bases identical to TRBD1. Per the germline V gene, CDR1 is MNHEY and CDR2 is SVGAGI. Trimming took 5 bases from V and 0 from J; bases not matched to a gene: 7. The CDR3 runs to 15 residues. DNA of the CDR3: TGTGCCAGCAGTAGGGGGCGGCCCAGCTCCTACGAGCAGTACTTC. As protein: CASSRGRPSSYEQYF.

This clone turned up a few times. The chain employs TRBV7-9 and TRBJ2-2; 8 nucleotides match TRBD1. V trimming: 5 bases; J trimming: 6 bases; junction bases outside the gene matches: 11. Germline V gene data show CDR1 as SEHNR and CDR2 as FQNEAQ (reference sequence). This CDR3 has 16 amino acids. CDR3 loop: CASSPPRQGTPGELFF. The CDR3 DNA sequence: TGTGCCAGCAGCCCCCCTCGACAGGGGACCCCCGGGGAGCTGTTTTTT.